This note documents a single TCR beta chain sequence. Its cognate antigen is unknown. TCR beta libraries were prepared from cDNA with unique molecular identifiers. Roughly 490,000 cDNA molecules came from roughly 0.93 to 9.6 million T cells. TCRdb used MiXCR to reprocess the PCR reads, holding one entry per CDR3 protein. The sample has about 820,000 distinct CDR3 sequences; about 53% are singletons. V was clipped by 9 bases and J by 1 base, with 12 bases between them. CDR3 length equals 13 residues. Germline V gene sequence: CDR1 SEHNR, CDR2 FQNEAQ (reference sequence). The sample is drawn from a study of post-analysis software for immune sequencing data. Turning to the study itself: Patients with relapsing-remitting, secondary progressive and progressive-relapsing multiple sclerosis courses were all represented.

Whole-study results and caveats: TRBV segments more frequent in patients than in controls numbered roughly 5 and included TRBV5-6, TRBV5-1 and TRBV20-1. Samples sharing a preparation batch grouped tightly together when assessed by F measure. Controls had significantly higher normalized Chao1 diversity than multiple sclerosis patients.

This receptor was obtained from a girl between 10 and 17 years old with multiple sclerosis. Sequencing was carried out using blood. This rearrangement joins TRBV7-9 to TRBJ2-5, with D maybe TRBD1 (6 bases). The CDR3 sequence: CASTGILQETQYF. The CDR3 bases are TGTGCCAGTACAGGGATTCTCCAAGAGACCCAGTACTTC.